This TCR beta chain originates from a study of cytomegalovirus exposure and HLA in healthy donors. Study outcomes and limitations: It has been reported that TCR beta sequences accurately predicted the HLA-A and HLA-B alleles of most subjects. Among donors in an Asian-associated ancestry cluster, a later analysis reportedly found fewer N-insertions than the roughly 700-donor mean. A later analysis associated under 20,000 TCR beta sequences with HLA alleles at a 0.05 false discovery rate. Analysis was performed later, and it showed HLA-associated TCR beta chains to be more clonally expanded than equally common others.

The study ran its PCR with 60 Vbeta and 13 Jbeta primers. The assay was immunoSEQ multiplex PCR, and TCRdb's table has in-frame clones only and misses some. The sample carries around 190,000 clones, 8.5% to 10% recorded once. This CDR3 contains 17 residues. Germline CDR1 and CDR2: SGHTA and FQGNSA. With 6 bases clipped from V and 5 bases from J, the junction kept 18 bases outside the gene matches. Details on this clone: The antigen is undetermined.

Sequenced material: PBMCs. J is TRBJ2-5 and V is TRBV7-2; 7 bases match TRBD2. The TCR was taken from a woman in her twenties or thirties in good health and CMV-seropositive. The CDR3, as DNA: TGTGCCAGCAGTTTTCGACTAGCCCCGGTAGCGCGCGAGACCCAGTACTTC. It specifies CASSFRLAPVARETQYF.